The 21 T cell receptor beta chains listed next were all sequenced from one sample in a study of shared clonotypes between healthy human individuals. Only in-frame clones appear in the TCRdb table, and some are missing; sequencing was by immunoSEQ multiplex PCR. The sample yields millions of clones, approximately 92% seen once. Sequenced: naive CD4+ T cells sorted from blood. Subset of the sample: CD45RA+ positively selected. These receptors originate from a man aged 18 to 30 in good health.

The CDR3 DNA follows: TGTGCCAGCAGCTTAGGGCCAGGGGGGACGCAGTATTTT. Protein product: CASSLGPGGTQYF. This sequence joins TRBV5-6 and TRBJ2-3, with a possible D match to TRBD1 (7 bases). The CDR3 has 13 residues. Germline lookup yields CDR1 SGHDT and CDR2 YYEEEE. V lost 2 bases, J lost 9 bases, and 13 bases lay in between. Together with reference TRBV5-6 and TRBJ2-3, the CDR3 gives the full variable domain: DAGVTQSPTHLIKTRGQQVTLRCSPKSGHDTVSWYQQALGQGPQFIFQYYEEEERQRGNFPDRFSGHQFPNYSSELNVNALLLGDSALYLCASSLGPGGTQYFGPGTRLTVL.

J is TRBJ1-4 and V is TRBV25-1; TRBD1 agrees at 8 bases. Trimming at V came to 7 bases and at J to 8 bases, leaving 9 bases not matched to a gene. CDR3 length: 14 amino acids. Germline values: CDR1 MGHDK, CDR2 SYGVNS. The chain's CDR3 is CASTSDRGDEKLFF. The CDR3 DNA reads TGTGCCAGCACATCAGACAGGGGTGACGAAAAACTGTTTTTT.

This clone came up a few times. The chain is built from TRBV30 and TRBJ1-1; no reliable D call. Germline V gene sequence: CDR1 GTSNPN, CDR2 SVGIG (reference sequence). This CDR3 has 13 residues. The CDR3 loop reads CATTGAGNTEAFF. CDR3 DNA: TGTGCTACGACCGGAGCAGGGAACACTGAAGCTTTCTTT.

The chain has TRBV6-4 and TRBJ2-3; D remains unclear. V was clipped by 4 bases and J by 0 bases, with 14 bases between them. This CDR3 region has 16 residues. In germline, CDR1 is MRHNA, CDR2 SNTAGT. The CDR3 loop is CASSVDGGGSTDTQYF. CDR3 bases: TGTGCCAGCAGTGTTGATGGCGGCGGAAGCACAGATACGCAGTATTTT.

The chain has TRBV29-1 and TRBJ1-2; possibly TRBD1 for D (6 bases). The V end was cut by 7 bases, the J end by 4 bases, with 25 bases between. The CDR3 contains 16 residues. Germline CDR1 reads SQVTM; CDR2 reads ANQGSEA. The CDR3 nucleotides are TGCAGCGGTGGGGGGCGGCAGCCCTTAGATCCCTATGGCTACACCTTC. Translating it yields CSGGGRQPLDPYGYTF. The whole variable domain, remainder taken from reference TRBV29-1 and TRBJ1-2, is SAVISQKPSRDICQRGTSLTIQCQVDSQVTMMFWYRQQPGQSLTLIATANQGSEATYESGFVIDKFPISRPNLTFSTLTVSNMSPEDSSIYLCSGGGRQPLDPYGYTFGSGTRLTVV.

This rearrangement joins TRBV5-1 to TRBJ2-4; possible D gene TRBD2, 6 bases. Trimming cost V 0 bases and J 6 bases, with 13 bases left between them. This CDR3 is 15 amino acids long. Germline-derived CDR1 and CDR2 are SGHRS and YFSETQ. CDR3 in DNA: TGCGCCAGCAGCTTGGAGGGACTCCCTGGAAACATTCAGTACTTC. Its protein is CASSLEGLPGNIQYF.

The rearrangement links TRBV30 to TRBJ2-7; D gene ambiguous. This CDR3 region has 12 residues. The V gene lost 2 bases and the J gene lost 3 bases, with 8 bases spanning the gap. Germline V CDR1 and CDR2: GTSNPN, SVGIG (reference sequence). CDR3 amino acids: CAWSLTVYEQYF. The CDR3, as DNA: TGTGCCTGGAGTCTTACAGTCTACGAGCAGTACTTC.

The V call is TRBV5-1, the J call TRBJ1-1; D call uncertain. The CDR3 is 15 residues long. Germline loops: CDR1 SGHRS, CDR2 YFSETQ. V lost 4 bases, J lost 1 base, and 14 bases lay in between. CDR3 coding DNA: TGCGCCAGCAGCAGTAAGACGGCTAGGAACACTGAAGCTTTCTTT. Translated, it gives CASSSKTARNTEAFF.

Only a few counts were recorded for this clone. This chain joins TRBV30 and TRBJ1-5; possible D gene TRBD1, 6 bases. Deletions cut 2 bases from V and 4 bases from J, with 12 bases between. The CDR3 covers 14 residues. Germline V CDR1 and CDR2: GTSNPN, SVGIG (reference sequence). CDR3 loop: CAWSRTAINQPQHF. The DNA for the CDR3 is TGTGCCTGGAGTAGGACAGCGATTAATCAGCCCCAGCATTTT.

The CDR3 DNA is TGTGCCAGCAGCTCGAGACAGGGGAACGTCAAAAACATTCAGTACTTC. Its protein product is CASSSRQGNVKNIQYF. This chain uses TRBV5-4 with TRBJ2-4, with 8 bases that match TRBD1. The CDR3 length is 16 residues. The V gene end was trimmed by 3 bases and the J gene end by 3 bases; junction bases not matched to a gene: 8. Per the germline V gene, CDR1 is SGHNT and CDR2 is YYREEE (reference sequence).

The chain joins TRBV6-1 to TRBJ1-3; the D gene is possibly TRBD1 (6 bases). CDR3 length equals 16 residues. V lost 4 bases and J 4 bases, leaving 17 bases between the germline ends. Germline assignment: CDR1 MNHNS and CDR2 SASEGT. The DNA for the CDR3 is TGTGCCAGCAGTGCCCCTGGGGGGCGCGGAGGAAACACCATATATTTT. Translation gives CASSAPGGRGGNTIYF.

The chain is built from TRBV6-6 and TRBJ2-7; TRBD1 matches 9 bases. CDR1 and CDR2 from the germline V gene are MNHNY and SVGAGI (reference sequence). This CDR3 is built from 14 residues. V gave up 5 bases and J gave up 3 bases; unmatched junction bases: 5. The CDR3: CASSTQGAIYEQYF. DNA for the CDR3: TGTGCCAGCAGTACACAGGGGGCGATCTACGAGCAGTACTTC.

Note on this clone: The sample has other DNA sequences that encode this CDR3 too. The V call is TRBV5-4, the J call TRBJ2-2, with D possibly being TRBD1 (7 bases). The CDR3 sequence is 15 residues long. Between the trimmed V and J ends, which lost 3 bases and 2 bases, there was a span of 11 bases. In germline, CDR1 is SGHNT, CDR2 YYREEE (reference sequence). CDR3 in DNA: TGTGCCAGCAGCTCCCAGGGGGGTAACACCGGGGAGCTGTTTTTT. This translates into CASSSQGGNTGELFF.

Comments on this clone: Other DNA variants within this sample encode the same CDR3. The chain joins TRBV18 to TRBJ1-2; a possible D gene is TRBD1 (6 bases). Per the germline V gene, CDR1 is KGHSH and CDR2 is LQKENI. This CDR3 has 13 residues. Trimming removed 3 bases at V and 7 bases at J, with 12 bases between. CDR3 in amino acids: CASSPGQGSGYTF. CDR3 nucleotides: TGTGCCAGCTCACCGGGGCAGGGGTCTGGCTACACCTTC.

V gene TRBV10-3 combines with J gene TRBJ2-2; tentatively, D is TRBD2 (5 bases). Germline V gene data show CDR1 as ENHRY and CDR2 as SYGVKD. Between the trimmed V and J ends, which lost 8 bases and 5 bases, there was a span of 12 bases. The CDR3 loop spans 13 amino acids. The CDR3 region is CAIGGSMTGELFF. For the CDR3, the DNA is TGTGCCATCGGCGGGTCCATGACCGGGGAGCTGTTTTTT.

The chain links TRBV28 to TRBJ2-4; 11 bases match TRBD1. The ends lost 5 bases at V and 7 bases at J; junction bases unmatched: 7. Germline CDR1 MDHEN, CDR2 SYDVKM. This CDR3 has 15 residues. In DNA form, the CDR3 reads TGTGCCAGCAGTATACGGGGGACAGGGGGTAACATTCAGTACTTC. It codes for CASSIRGTGGNIQYF.

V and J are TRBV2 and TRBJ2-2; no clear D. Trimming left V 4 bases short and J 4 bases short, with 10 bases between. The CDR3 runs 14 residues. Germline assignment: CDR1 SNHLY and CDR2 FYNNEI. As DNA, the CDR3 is TGTGCCAGCAGTGCCTCCAGTGTCACCGGGGAGCTGTTTTTT. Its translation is CASSASSVTGELFF.

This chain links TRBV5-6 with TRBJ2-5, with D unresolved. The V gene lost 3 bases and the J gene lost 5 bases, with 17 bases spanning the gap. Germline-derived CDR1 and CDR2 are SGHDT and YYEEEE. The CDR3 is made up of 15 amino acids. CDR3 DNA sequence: TGTGCCAGCAGCTCATTTGCAGGAGAGGTGGAGACCCAGTACTTC. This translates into CASSSFAGEVETQYF.

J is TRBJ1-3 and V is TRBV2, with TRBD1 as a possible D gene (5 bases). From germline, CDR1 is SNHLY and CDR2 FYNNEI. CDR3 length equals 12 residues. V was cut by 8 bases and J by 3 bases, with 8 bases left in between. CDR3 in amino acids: CASGGDGNTIYF. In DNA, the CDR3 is TGTGCCAGCGGGGGGGATGGAAACACCATATATTTT.

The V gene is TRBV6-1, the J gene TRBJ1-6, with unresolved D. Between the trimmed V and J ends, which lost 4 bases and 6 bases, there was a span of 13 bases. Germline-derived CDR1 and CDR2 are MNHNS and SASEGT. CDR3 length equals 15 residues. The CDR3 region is CASSAQDGPNSPLHF. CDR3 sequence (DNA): TGTGCCAGCAGTGCCCAGGACGGACCTAATTCACCCCTCCACTTT.

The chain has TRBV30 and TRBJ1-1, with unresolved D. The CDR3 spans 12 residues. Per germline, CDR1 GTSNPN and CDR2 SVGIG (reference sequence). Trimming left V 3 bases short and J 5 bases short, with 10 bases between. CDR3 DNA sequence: TGTGCCTGGAGGGCAGACATTACTGAAGCTTTCTTT. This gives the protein CAWRADITEAFF.